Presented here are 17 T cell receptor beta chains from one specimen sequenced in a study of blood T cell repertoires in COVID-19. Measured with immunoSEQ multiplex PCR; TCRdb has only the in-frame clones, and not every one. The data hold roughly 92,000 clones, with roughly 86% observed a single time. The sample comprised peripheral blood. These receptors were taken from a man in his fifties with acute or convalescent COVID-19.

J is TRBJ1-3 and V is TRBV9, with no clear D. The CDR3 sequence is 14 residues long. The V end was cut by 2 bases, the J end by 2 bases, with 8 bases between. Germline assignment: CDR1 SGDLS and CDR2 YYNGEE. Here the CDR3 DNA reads TGTGCCAGCAGCGTCCCCCAGGCTGGAAACACCATATATTTT. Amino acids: CASSVPQAGNTIYF.

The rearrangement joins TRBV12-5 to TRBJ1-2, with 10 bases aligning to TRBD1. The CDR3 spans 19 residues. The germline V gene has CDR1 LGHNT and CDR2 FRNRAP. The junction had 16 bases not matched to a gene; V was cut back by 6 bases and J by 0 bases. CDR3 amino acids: CASGSGDRGEHKANYGYTF. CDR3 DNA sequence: TGTGCTAGTGGGTCTGGGGACAGGGGAGAACACAAAGCTAACTATGGCTACACCTTC.

CDR3 sequence (DNA): TGTGCCAGCAGCTCCGGTACCCACGGGGGCCAAGAGACCCAGTACTTC. Its translation: CASSSGTHGGQETQYF. The V gene is TRBV7-9, the J gene TRBJ2-5; tentative D call: TRBD2 (6 bases). Trimming shortened V by 4 bases and J by 1 base, and 16 bases separated the two germline ends. This CDR3 has 16 residues. Germline values: CDR1 SEHNR, CDR2 FQNEAQ (reference sequence). The entire variable domain, with the rest obtained from reference TRBV7-9 and TRBJ2-5, is as follows: DTGVSQNPRHKITKRGQNVTFRCDPISEHNRLYWYRQTLGQGPEFLTYFQNEAQLEKSRLLSDRFSAERPKGSFSTLEIQRTEQGDSAMYLCASSSGTHGGQETQYFGPGTRLLVL.

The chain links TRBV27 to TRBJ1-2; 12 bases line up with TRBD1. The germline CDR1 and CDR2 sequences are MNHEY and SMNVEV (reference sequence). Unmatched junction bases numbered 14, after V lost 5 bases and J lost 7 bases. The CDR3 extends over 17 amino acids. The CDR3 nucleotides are TGTGCCAGCAGTCCCACCGGGACAGGGGGCGCAAAACGTGGCTACACCTTC. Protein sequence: CASSPTGTGGAKRGYTF.

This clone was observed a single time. Written as DNA, the CDR3 is TGTGCCAGCAGCCTAGTGGAGGGTCAGCCCCAGCATTTT. Translated: CASSLVEGQPQHF. The rearrangement links TRBV11-2 to TRBJ1-5; D unresolved. This CDR3 is built from 13 residues. CDR1 and CDR2 from the germline V gene are SGHAT and FQNNGV. V was shortened by 5 bases and J by 6 bases, with 11 bases between the two germline ends.

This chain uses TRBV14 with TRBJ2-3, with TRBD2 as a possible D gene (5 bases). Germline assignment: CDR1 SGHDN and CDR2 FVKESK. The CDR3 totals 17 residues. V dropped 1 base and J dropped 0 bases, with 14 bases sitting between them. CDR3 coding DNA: TGTGCCAGCAGCCAAGGGGAGTACGGGTATAGCACAGATACGCAGTATTTT. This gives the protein CASSQGEYGYSTDTQYF.

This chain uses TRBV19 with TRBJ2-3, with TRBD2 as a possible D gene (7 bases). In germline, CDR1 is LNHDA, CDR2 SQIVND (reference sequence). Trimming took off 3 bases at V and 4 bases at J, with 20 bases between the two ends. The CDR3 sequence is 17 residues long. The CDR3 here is CASSIGRSGGASDTQYF. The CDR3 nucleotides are TGTGCCAGTAGTATTGGAAGGTCGGGGGGCGCGTCAGATACGCAGTATTTT.

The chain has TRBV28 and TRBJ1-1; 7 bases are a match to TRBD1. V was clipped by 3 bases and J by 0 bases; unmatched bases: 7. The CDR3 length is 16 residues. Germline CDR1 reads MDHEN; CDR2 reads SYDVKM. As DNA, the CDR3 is TGTGCCAGCAGTTTTGCAAAAGGGGGCCTGAACACTGAAGCTTTCTTT. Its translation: CASSFAKGGLNTEAFF.

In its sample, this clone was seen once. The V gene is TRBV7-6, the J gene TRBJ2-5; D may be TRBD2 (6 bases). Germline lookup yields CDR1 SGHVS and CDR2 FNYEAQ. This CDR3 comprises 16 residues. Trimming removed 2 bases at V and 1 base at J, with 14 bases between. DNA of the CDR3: TGTGCCAGCAGCTTATACGGAGCGGGTACCCAAGAGACCCAGTACTTC. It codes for CASSLYGAGTQETQYF.

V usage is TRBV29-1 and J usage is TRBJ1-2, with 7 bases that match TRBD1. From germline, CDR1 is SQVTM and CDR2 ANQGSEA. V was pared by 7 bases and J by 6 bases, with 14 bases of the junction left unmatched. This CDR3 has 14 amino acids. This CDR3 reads CSARPGQSLDGYTF. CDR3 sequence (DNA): TGCAGCGCTAGACCGGGACAGTCCTTGGATGGCTACACCTTC.

The CDR3 region is CASSEGTSNYGYTF. In DNA, the CDR3 is TGTGCCAGCAGCGAGGGGACATCTAACTATGGCTACACCTTC. V and J are TRBV9 and TRBJ1-2, with TRBD1 as a possible D gene (6 bases). The V gene lost 3 bases and the J gene lost 0 bases, with 9 bases spanning the gap. The germline V gene encodes CDR1 SGDLS and CDR2 YYNGEE. The CDR3 totals 14 residues.

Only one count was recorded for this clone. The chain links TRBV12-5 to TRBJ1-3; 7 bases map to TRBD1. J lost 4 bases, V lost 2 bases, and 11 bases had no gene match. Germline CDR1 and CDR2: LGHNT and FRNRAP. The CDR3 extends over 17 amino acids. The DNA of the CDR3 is TGTGCTAGTGGTTTGAGAGTATGGGGGACAGCGGGAAACACCATATATTTT. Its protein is CASGLRVWGTAGNTIYF.

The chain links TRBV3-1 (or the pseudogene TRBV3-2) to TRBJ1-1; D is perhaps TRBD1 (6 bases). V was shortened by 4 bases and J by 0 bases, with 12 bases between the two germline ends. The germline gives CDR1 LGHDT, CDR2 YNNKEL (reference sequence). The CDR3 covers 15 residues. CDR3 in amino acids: CASSPRRGVNTEAFF. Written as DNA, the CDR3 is TGTGCCAGCAGCCCTCGCAGGGGCGTGAACACTGAAGCTTTCTTT.

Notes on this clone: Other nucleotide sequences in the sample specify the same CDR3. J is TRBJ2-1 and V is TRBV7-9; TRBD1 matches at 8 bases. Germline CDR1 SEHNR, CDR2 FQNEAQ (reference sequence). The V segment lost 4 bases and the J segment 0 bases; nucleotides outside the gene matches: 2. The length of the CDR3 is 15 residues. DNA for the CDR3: TGTGCCAGCAGCTCCGGACAGGGCTCCTACAATGAGCAGTTCTTC. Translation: CASSSGQGSYNEQFF.

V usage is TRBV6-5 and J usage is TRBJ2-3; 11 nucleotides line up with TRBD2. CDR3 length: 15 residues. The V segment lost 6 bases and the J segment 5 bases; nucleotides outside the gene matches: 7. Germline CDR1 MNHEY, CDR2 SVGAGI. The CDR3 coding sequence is TGTGCCAGCAGCGCAGATAGCGGGAGGGTAGATACGCAGTATTTT. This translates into CASSADSGRVDTQYF.

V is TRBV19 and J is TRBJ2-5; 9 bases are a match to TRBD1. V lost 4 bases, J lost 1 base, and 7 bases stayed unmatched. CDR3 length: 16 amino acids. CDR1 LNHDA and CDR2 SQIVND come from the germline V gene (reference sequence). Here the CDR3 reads CASSKFGDRAQETQYF. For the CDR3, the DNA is TGTGCCAGTAGTAAGTTTGGGGACAGGGCCCAAGAGACCCAGTACTTC. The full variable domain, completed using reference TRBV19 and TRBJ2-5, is DGGITQSPKYLFRKEGQNVTLSCEQNLNHDAMYWYRQDPGQGLRLIYYSQIVNDFQKGDIAEGYSVSREKKESFPLTVTSAQKNPTAFYLCASSKFGDRAQETQYFGPGTRLLVL.

CDR3 coding DNA: TGTGCCAGCAGCTTAGCCCAGCGGGGGGAGACCCAGTACTTC. Encoded protein: CASSLAQRGETQYF. V gene TRBV7-9 combines with J gene TRBJ2-5; 8 nucleotides match TRBD2. V lost 0 bases to trimming and J lost 5 bases; unmatched junction nucleotides: 2. Germline CDR1 and CDR2: SEHNR and FQNEAQ (reference sequence). The CDR3 consists of 14 residues.